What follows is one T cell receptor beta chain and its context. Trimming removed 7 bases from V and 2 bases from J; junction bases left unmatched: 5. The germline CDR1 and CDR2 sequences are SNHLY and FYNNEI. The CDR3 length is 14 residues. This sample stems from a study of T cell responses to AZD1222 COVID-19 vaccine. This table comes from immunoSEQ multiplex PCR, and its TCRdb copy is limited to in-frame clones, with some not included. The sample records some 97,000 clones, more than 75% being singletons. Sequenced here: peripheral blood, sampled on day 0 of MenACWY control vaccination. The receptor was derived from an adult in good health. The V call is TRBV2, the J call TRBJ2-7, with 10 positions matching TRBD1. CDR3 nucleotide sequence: TGTGCCAGCACCGTTGGACAGGGGGCCTACGAGCAGTACTTC. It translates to CASTVGQGAYEQYF. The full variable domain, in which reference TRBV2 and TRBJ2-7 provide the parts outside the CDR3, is EPEVTQTPSHQVTQMGQEVILRCVPISNHLYFYWYRQILGQKVEFLVSFYNNEISEKSEIFDDQFSVERPDGSNFTLKIRSTKLEDSAMYFCASTVGQGAYEQYFGPGTRLTVT.